The source of this T cell receptor (beta chain) is a study of T cells in Graves' hyperthyroidism and ophthalmopathy. This clonotype has a count of ten or more. The antigen remains unidentified. There were TCR beta CDR3 regions amplified from RNA transcripts. The HTBI primer set served for first-round RT-PCR of the TCR CDR3. Using its own MiXCR run on the multiplex PCR reads, TCRdb lists one record per CDR3 protein. The table shows about 690,000 distinct CDR3 sequences, with 17% occurring only once. This CDR3 contains 16 residues. The germline V gene has CDR1 SGHRS and CDR2 YFSETQ. The ends lost 2 bases at V and 2 bases at J; junction bases unmatched: 7. Study results and limitations: Ophthalmopathy was separated from stable hyperthyroidism by a 13 V-J model.

A lack of ophthalmopathy progression within 18 months defined stable Graves' hyperthyroidism. In patients aged 18 to 65, hyperthyroidism was newly diagnosed, with duration under 2 months. The sequenced material came from blood. The genes are TRBV5-1 and TRBJ2-3; 8 bases agree with TRBD2. The TCR was taken from a middle-aged man with Graves' hyperthyroidism. The CDR3 reads CASSLPLAGNTDTQYF. Here the CDR3 DNA reads TGCGCCAGCAGCTTACCTTTAGCGGGAAACACAGATACGCAGTATTTT.